This TCR beta chain appears in the sequencing data of a study of T cell responses to AZD1222 COVID-19 vaccine. General study results and limits: None of the repertoires were sampled until the peak T cell response had passed. Spike-specific TCR breadth and depth were elevated following two AZD1222 doses. In a largely white British group with more females than males, clonal diversity was possibly underestimated.

Method: immunoSEQ multiplex PCR; TCRdb's copy keeps in-frame clones and lacks some. In the table there are 150,000 or so clones, about 92% of which are singletons. Trimming stripped 8 bases from V and 6 bases from J, with 18 bases between. Per germline, CDR1 SGHTA and CDR2 FQGNSA. The CDR3 totals 14 residues. With respect to this clone: The antigen is undetermined.

The genes are TRBV7-2 and TRBJ2-3; D may be TRBD1 or TRBD2 (6 bases each). The source is an adult in good health. The sample consisted of peripheral blood, taken on day 0 of AZD1222 vaccination. The CDR3: CASRPGAGSDTQYF. The CDR3, as DNA: TGTGCCAGCCGACCGGGGGCAGGGAGCGATACGCAGTATTTT.